This T cell receptor beta chain derives from a study of blood T cell repertoires in COVID-19. About the study: Sources were T cells, B-cell-depleted T cells, or PBMCs; the material itself was cDNA or gDNA.

CDR3 size: 15 residues. Trimming took off 3 bases at V and 1 base at J, with 12 bases between the two ends. CDR1 is MNHEY, CDR2 SMNVEV, per germline (reference sequence). Produced via immunoSEQ multiplex PCR; TCRdb's table is partial and in-frame only. The table includes over 65,000 clones, around 86% detected once. The TCR originated in a human donor in a cohort sampled during active COVID-19. This chain links TRBV27 with TRBJ1-1, with a possible D match to TRBD1 (5 bases). Sequenced material: peripheral blood. CDR3 sequence reads: CASSFGGGTNTEAFF. CDR3 nucleotides: TGTGCCAGCAGTTTCGGTGGAGGGACGAACACTGAAGCTTTCTTT.